This T cell receptor (beta chain) was sequenced in a study of regulatory T cells in long-lasting Graves disease. This sample's time point: persistent/refractory GD, antithyroid drugs over 5 years with positive TRAb. From PBMCs, RNA was extracted and then used to make the TCR library. An endocrinology department located in Xi'an, China, was where the patients came from. There are 17 residues in the CDR3. Germline V CDR1 and CDR2: MNHNS, SASEGT. Trimming removed 1 base from V and 7 bases from J; junction bases left unmatched: 13. Arm-PCR of CDR3 regions with iRepertoire HTBI primers generated TCR beta libraries. TCRdb analysed the multiplex PCR reads with MiXCR anew, one entry per CDR3 protein. The sample consists of hundreds of thousands of distinct CDR3 sequences, approximately 23% of them appearing once.

The sample in question was peripheral blood mononuclear cells (PBMCs), obtained when the disease was refractory, from a patient treated with antithyroid drugs. The V and J genes are TRBV6-1 and TRBJ2-1, with TRBD2 identical over 7 bases. The clonotype originates from a female donor with Graves disease. The CDR3 reads CASSEVLGGVGENEQFF. In DNA form, the CDR3 reads TGTGCCAGCAGTGAAGTTCTTGGGGGGGTGGGGGAGAATGAGCAGTTCTTC.